This entry lists 22 T cell receptor beta chains sequenced from one sample in a study of cytomegalovirus exposure and HLA in healthy donors (dated 2017 in TCRdb). The library was built by means of the immunoSEQ multiplex PCR assay. A mixture of 60 forward primers for TCR Vbeta segments and 13 reverse primers for TCR Jbeta segments was used in the multiplex PCR. Here the immuneACCESS table is served through TCRdb, limited to in-frame sequences with V and J called. Missing clones are a known gap in these copies; in checked studies unresolved V genes cover under half, and the rest lacks a known reason. The sample table lists approximately 190,000 clones, over 75% of them with a count of one. In total, the top ten clones hold 6.3% of the sample. The source material was PBMCs. Receptor source: a man in his forties in good health and CMV-seropositive.

The chain recombines TRBV5-1 with TRBJ2-3; 9 nucleotides line up with TRBD1. Germline assignment: CDR1 SGHRS and CDR2 YFSETQ. The V gene end was trimmed by 1 base and the J gene end by 3 bases; junction bases not matched to a gene: 6. The CDR3 is made up of 16 amino acids. CDR3 sequence (DNA): TGCGCCAGCAGCTTGCGGGGACAGGGCCCGACAGATACGCAGTATTTT. This codes for CASSLRGQGPTDTQYF. The full variable domain, in which reference TRBV5-1 and TRBJ2-3 provide the parts outside the CDR3, is KAGVTQTPRYLIKTRGQQVTLSCSPISGHRSVSWYQQTPGQGLQFLFEYFSETQRNKGNFPGRFSGRQFSNSRSEMNVSTLELGDSALYLCASSLRGQGPTDTQYFGPGTRLTVL.

This chain connects TRBV19 to TRBJ1-5; D might be TRBD1 (6 bases). The CDR3 runs to 15 residues. Germline lookup yields CDR1 LNHDA and CDR2 SQIVND (reference sequence). Trimming removed 5 bases from V and 1 base from J, with 12 bases in between. This chain's CDR3 is CASSVFGQSNQPQHF. The DNA for the CDR3 is TGTGCCAGTAGTGTTTTCGGACAGAGCAATCAGCCCCAGCATTTT.

The chain recombines TRBV19 with TRBJ1-5; the match to TRBD1 covers 8 bases. This CDR3 comprises 15 residues. The V gene end was trimmed by 3 bases and the J gene end by 4 bases; junction bases not matched to a gene: 5. Germline V gene sequence: CDR1 LNHDA, CDR2 SQIVND (reference sequence). The CDR3 DNA reads TGTGCCAGTAGTATCGGCAGGGGGCAAAATCAGCCCCAGCATTTT. Translation: CASSIGRGQNQPQHF.

The chain recombines TRBV10-1 with TRBJ2-5; 7 positions agree with TRBD2. The trim removed 5 bases at V and 4 bases at J, leaving 4 bases unmatched. Germline V gives CDR1 WNHNN, CDR2 SYGVQD (reference sequence). This CDR3 is built from 13 residues. As DNA, the CDR3 is TGCGCCAGCAGTAGCGGGGCCTCAGAGACCCAGTACTTC. This sequence encodes CASSSGASETQYF.

This clone was recorded a few times. The chain links TRBV5-6 to TRBJ1-1, with D hard to call. CDR1 is SGHDT and CDR2 is YYEEEE in the germline V gene. The ends were cut back, 1 base at V and 2 bases at J, with 18 bases in the middle. There are 17 residues in the CDR3. The CDR3 DNA reads TGTGCCAGCAGCTTGATTGAGTCAGGACTATTAAACACTGAAGCTTTCTTT. It codes for CASSLIESGLLNTEAFF.

The V gene is TRBV4-1, the J gene TRBJ1-2, with 10 bases fitting TRBD1. Losses at the gene ends were 0 bases for V and 8 bases for J; bases not matched to a gene: 3. CDR3 length: 14 residues. In germline, CDR1 is MGHRA, CDR2 YSYEKL. As DNA, the CDR3 is TGCGCCAGCAGCCAAGAGGGGACAGGGGCCGGCTACACCTTC. Amino acids: CASSQEGTGAGYTF.

This clone has a single count. The V and J genes are TRBV15 and TRBJ1-2; D not certain. This CDR3 has 16 amino acids. In germline, CDR1 is LNHNV, CDR2 YYDKDF (reference sequence). The germline V and J ends were trimmed by 3 bases and 1 base, with 15 bases remaining between them. The CDR3 loop reads CATSRPYGLLNYGYTF. DNA for the CDR3: TGTGCCACCAGCAGGCCCTACGGACTTCTTAACTATGGCTACACCTTC.

The chain is built from TRBV7-2 and TRBJ2-7; 11 nucleotides agree with TRBD2. The V and J ends lost 1 base and 2 bases, in that order; junction bases with no gene match: 1. The length of the CDR3 is 15 residues. The germline V gene encodes CDR1 SGHTA and CDR2 FQGNSA. CDR3 in amino acids: CASSLELAGAYEQYF. Written as DNA, the CDR3 is TGTGCCAGCAGCTTAGAACTAGCGGGGGCCTACGAGCAGTACTTC. The entire variable domain, with the rest obtained from reference TRBV7-2 and TRBJ2-7, is as follows: GAGVSQSPSNKVTEKGKDVELRCDPISGHTALYWYRQSLGQGLEFLIYFQGNSAPDKSGLPSDRFSAERTGGSVSTLTIQRTQQEDSAVYLCASSLELAGAYEQYFGPGTRLTVT.

The chain recombines TRBV2 with TRBJ2-1; D not resolved. The V gene lost 0 bases and the J gene lost 9 bases, with 9 bases spanning the gap. Germline V CDR1 and CDR2: SNHLY, FYNNEI. The CDR3 sequence is 13 residues long. The CDR3 region is CASSEAPSTEQFF. Here the CDR3 DNA reads TGTGCCAGCAGTGAAGCTCCAAGCACTGAGCAGTTCTTC.

This chain links TRBV11-2 with TRBJ2-7, with TRBD2 as a possible D gene (6 bases). Germline V gives CDR1 SGHAT, CDR2 FQNNGV. Deletions cut 3 bases from V and 4 bases from J, with 13 bases between. The CDR3 has 14 amino acids. This chain's CDR3 is CASSFLRGIYEQYF. The CDR3 region has the DNA TGTGCCAGCAGCTTTTTACGGGGGATATACGAGCAGTACTTC.

The V call is TRBV28, the J call TRBJ2-7, with a tentative D call TRBD1 (6 bases). Between the trimmed V and J ends, which lost 2 bases and 2 bases, there was a span of 16 bases. The CDR3 has 16 residues. CDR1 is MDHEN, CDR2 SYDVKM, per germline. CDR3 nucleotides: TGTGCCAGCAGTTTAGTAAGGTCAGGGGACCCCTACGAGCAGTACTTC. Translated, it gives CASSLVRSGDPYEQYF.

This clone was observed a few times. The rearrangement uses TRBV7-2 and TRBJ1-1, with D possibly being TRBD1 (6 bases). There are 13 residues in the CDR3. Per germline, CDR1 SGHTA and CDR2 FQGNSA. The V gene lost 3 bases and the J gene lost 7 bases, with 12 bases spanning the gap. Here the CDR3 DNA reads TGTGCCAGCAGCTTGGCGGGGGCCGGTGAAGCTTTCTTT. Its protein product is CASSLAGAGEAFF. Using reference TRBV7-2 and TRBJ1-1 for the parts outside the CDR3, the full variable domain is GAGVSQSPSNKVTEKGKDVELRCDPISGHTALYWYRQSLGQGLEFLIYFQGNSAPDKSGLPSDRFSAERTGGSVSTLTIQRTQQEDSAVYLCASSLAGAGEAFFGQGTRLTVV.

This chain connects TRBV6-5 to TRBJ1-4; 9 nucleotides line up with TRBD1. CDR3 size: 14 residues. V was clipped by 6 bases and J by 5 bases; unmatched bases: 4. Germline loops: CDR1 MNHEY, CDR2 SVGAGI. CDR3 nucleotide sequence: TGTGCCAGCAGCCTGGGACAGGGAAATGAAAAACTGTTTTTT. Protein: CASSLGQGNEKLFF.

The chain uses TRBV18 and TRBJ1-3, with D hard to call. There are 12 residues in the CDR3. V was shortened by 4 bases and J by 10 bases, with 11 bases between the two germline ends. CDR1 and CDR2 from the germline V gene are KGHSH and LQKENI. The CDR3 coding sequence is TGTGCCAGCTCACTGCCGGGAGGGACCATATATTTT. As protein: CASSLPGGTIYF. Drawing the rest from reference TRBV18 and TRBJ1-3, the complete variable domain is NAGVMQNPRHLVRRRGQEARLRCSPMKGHSHVYWYRQLPEEGLKFMVYLQKENIIDESGMPKERFSAEFPKEGPSILRIQQVVRGDSAAYFCASSLPGGTIYFGEGSWLTVV.

This chain joins TRBV21-1 and TRBJ2-7; TRBD1, the table's D call, lacks a check against the DNA. TRBV21-1 is given as a pseudogene. There are 12 residues in the CDR3. This CDR3 reads CASRDKVYEQYF. DNA of the CDR3: TGTGCCAGCCGGGACAAAGTTTACGAGCAGTACTTC.

The table lists this clone with a count of one. Germline and junction disagree at one end, which may indicate a read error. Distinct nucleotide sequences in the sample also encode this CDR3. V gene TRBV4-3 combines with J gene TRBJ2-3; 8 positions match TRBD2. The CDR3 consists of 17 residues. CDR1 and CDR2 (germline): LGHNA, YSLEER. The CDR3 protein is CASSQYPQRGSTDTQYF. As DNA, the CDR3 is TGCGCCAGCAGCCAGTACCCTCAGCGGGGGAGCACAGATACGCAGTATTTC.

CDR3 sequence: CASSQGTREVYEQYF. CDR3 in DNA: TGTGCCAGCAGCCAAGGGACGAGGGAGGTCTACGAGCAGTACTTC. This sequence joins TRBV7-2 and TRBJ2-7, with D possibly TRBD2 on 6 matching bases. With 5 bases removed from V and 3 bases from J, the gap between germline ends came to 17 bases. The CDR3 sequence is 15 residues long. The germline CDR1 and CDR2 sequences are SGHTA and FQGNSA.

The gene calls are TRBV7-2 and TRBJ2-7, with TRBD1 identical over 7 bases. Unmatched junction bases numbered 3, after V lost 2 bases and J lost 2 bases. Germline loops: CDR1 SGHTA, CDR2 FQGNSA. CDR3 size: 14 residues. The CDR3 here is CASSLTQGAYEQYF. CDR3 DNA: TGTGCCAGCAGCTTAACGCAGGGGGCCTACGAGCAGTACTTC. Complete variable domain (other parts from reference TRBV7-2 and TRBJ2-7): GAGVSQSPSNKVTEKGKDVELRCDPISGHTALYWYRQSLGQGLEFLIYFQGNSAPDKSGLPSDRFSAERTGGSVSTLTIQRTQQEDSAVYLCASSLTQGAYEQYFGPGTRLTVT.

Of note for this clone: The germline gene is not matched at one end of the junction; a read error may be the cause. The chain carries TRBV7-9 and TRBJ2-5; 8 nucleotides line up with TRBD1. CDR1 and CDR2 (germline): SEHNR, FQNEAQ (reference sequence). The CDR3 covers 15 residues. CDR3: CSSSSVAGGGETQYF. DNA for the CDR3: TGTTCCAGCAGCTCGGTAGCAGGGGGCGGGGAGACCCAGTACTTC.

This chain uses TRBV6-4 with TRBJ2-1; 13 bases fit TRBD2. The junction had 9 bases not matched to a gene; V was cut back by 0 bases and J by 7 bases. Germline loops: CDR1 MRHNA, CDR2 SNTAGT. The CDR3 is 18 amino acids. The CDR3 here is CASSDSSKTSGGANEQFF. The CDR3 DNA reads TGTGCCAGCAGTGACTCGAGTAAAACTAGCGGGGGGGCGAATGAGCAGTTCTTC.

This chain links TRBV6-4 with TRBJ1-5, with a tentative D call TRBD1 (5 bases). V was pared by 6 bases and J by 0 bases, with 15 bases between. The CDR3 runs to 16 residues. CDR1 is MRHNA, CDR2 SNTAGT, per germline. Here the CDR3 reads CASSRPRDFSNQPQHF. The CDR3 DNA reads TGTGCCAGCAGCCGACCCCGGGACTTTAGCAATCAGCCCCAGCATTTT.

For the CDR3, the DNA is TGTGCCAGCAGTGACCTAATAACTAGCGGGGGGACCGGGGAGCTGTTTTTT. Translating it yields CASSDLITSGGTGELFF. This chain uses TRBV2 with TRBJ2-2, with 12 positions matching TRBD2. The V gene end was trimmed by 3 bases and the J gene end by 5 bases; junction bases not matched to a gene: 7. The CDR3 is 17 amino acids. Germline V gene sequence: CDR1 SNHLY, CDR2 FYNNEI.